The 9 T cell receptor beta chains below were found in one sample sequenced in a study of metastatic and nonmetastatic thyroid tumors. Every patient was untreated before thyroid surgery. Using MiXCR, TCRdb re-called clones from the PCR reads. The table has 3,900 or so clones, 35% to 40% seen once. Sequencing was carried out using tumor tissue. These receptors were collected from a male donor with papillary thyroid cancer or a benign thyroid nodule (not recorded which). Some clones in this sample may be carry-over from other donors' samples.

V usage is TRBV30 and J usage is TRBJ2-7; D is possibly TRBD1 (7 bases). This CDR3 spans 12 amino acids. Per the germline V gene, CDR1 is GTSNPN and CDR2 is SVGIG (reference sequence). Trimming took 4 bases from V and 3 from J, leaving 10 bases between them. CDR3 loop: CAWTGGGYEQYF. The DNA of the CDR3 is TGTGCCTGGACAGGGGGAGGCTACGAGCAGTACTTC.

The J gene is TRBJ2-7, the V gene TRBV7-8, with D perhaps TRBD2 (6 bases). The V end was cut by 4 bases, the J end by 2 bases, with 15 bases between. The CDR3 length is 15 residues. The germline CDR1 and CDR2 sequences are SGHVS and FQNEAQ. The CDR3 region has the DNA TGTGCCAGCAGCTGGCCCGCGGGACCTACCTACGAGCAGTACTTC. As protein: CASSWPAGPTYEQYF.

This chain links TRBV19 with TRBJ1-2; no reliable D call. The V end lost 4 bases, the J end lost 2 bases, and 14 bases lay between the germline ends. The CDR3 has 15 amino acids. The germline CDR1 and CDR2 sequences are LNHDA and SQIVND (reference sequence). The CDR3 here is CASSTGPQTNYGYTF. CDR3 in DNA: TGTGCCAGTAGTACCGGACCCCAGACGAACTATGGCTACACCTTC.

As concerns this clone: A junction boundary mismatches the germline segment, possibly from a read error. The CDR3 DNA reads as TGTGGCAGCAGTTACACCCGGGCAAACACTGAAGCTTTCTTT. Protein product: CGSSYTRANTEAFF. The genes are TRBV6-5 and TRBJ1-1; D remains unclear. The germline V gene has CDR1 MNHEY and CDR2 SVGAGI. The CDR3 length is 14 residues.

For the CDR3, the DNA is TGTGCCAGCAGCTTAGTAGGGGTCGGGGTATCAGGTGGTGGGGCCAACGTCCTGACTTTC. Translated: CASSLVGVGVSGGGANVLTF. The genes are TRBV11-3 and TRBJ2-6; D is perhaps TRBD1 or TRBD2 (5 bases each). The length of the CDR3 is 20 residues. The germline gives CDR1 SGHNT, CDR2 YENEEA. V lost 1 base and J lost 3, with 22 bases in between.

The chain links TRBV11-2 to TRBJ2-3, with 9 nucleotides matching TRBD2. The length of the CDR3 is 15 residues. The V and J ends lost 5 bases and 6 bases, in that order; junction bases with no gene match: 9. Germline V CDR1 and CDR2: SGHAT, FQNNGV. The chain's CDR3 is CASSKRLAAFDTQYF. As DNA, the CDR3 is TGTGCCAGCAGCAAAAGACTAGCGGCTTTCGATACGCAGTATTTT.

This clone was seen a few times. The rearrangement joins TRBV6-4 to TRBJ2-1; D remains unclear. Between the trimmed V and J ends, which lost 5 bases and 1 base, there was a span of 18 bases. CDR3 size: 17 residues. The V gene's germline CDR1 is MRHNA and CDR2 SNTAGT. CDR3 in DNA: TGTGCCAGCAGTTACCTTAGGCAGTCTTATTCCTACAATGAGCAGTTCTTC. This encodes CASSYLRQSYSYNEQFF.

The V gene is TRBV28, the J gene TRBJ1-5, with 9 bases lining up with TRBD1. Germline CDR1 MDHEN, CDR2 SYDVKM. The J segment lost 9 bases and the V segment lost 5 bases, leaving 2 bases of the junction unmatched. This CDR3 has 12 residues. This chain's CDR3 is CASSGQGRPQHF. The CDR3 DNA reads as TGTGCCAGCAGTGGACAGGGGCGGCCCCAGCATTTT.

The CDR3 DNA is TGTGCCAGCTGTGGGACAGGGTGGCTAGGCTACACCTTC. This sequence encodes CASCGTGWLGYTF. The gene calls are TRBV18 and TRBJ1-2, with TRBD1 identical over 9 bases. Germline CDR1 reads KGHSH; CDR2 reads LQKENI. This CDR3 has 13 residues. V shed 7 bases, J shed 8 bases, and the junction held 8 bases outside the gene matches.